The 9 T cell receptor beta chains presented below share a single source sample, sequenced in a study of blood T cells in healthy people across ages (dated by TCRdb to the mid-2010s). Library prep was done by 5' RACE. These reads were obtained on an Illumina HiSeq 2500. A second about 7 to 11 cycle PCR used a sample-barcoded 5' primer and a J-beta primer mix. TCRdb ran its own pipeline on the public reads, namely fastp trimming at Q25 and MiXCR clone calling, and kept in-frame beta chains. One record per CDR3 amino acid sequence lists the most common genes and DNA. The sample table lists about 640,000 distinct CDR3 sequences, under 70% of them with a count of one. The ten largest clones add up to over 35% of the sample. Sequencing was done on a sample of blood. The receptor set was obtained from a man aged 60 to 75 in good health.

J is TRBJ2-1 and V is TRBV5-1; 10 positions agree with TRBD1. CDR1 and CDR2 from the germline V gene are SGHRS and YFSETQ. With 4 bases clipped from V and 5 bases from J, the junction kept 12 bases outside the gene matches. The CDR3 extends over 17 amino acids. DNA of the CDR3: TGCGCCAGCAGCCCCCTCCGACAGGGGGCAATACACAATGAGCAGTTCTTC. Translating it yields CASSPLRQGAIHNEQFF.

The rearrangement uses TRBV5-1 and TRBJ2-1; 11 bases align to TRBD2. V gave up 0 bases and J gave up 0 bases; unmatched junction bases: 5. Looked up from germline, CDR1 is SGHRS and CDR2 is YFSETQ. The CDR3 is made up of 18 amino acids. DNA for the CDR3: TGCGCCAGCAGCTTGGAAGGTAGCGGGGGGGGCTCCTACAATGAGCAGTTCTTC. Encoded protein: CASSLEGSGGGSYNEQFF.

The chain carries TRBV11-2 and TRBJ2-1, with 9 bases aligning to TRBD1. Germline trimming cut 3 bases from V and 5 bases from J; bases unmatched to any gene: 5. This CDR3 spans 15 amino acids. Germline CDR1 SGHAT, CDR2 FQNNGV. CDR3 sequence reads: CASSFTGTGHNEQFF. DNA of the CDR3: TGTGCCAGCAGCTTTACCGGGACAGGGCACAATGAGCAGTTCTTC.

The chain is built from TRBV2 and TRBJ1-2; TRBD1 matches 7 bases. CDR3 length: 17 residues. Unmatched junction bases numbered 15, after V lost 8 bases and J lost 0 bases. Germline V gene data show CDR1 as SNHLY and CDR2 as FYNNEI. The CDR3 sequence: CASLRDSLPLANYGYTF. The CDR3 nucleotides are TGTGCCAGCCTCCGGGACAGCCTACCGTTAGCTAACTATGGCTACACCTTC.

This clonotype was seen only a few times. The DNA of the CDR3 is TGCAGTGCTAGTGTCCTCGTAGCGGGGTCTAACAATGAGCAGTTCTTC. It encodes CSASVLVAGSNNEQFF. The genes are TRBV20-1 and TRBJ2-1; TRBD2 matches 8 bases. Germline lookup yields CDR1 DFQATT and CDR2 SNEGSKA (reference sequence). V lost 3 bases, J lost 5 bases, and 12 bases stayed unmatched. The CDR3 is 16 amino acids.

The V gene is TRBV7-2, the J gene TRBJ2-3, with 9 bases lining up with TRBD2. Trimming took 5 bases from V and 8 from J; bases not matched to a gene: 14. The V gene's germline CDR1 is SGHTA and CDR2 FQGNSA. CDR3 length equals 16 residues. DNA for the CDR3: TGTGCCAGCAGCCCGCGGACTAGCGCCGGGCGGGGTACGCAGTATTTT. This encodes CASSPRTSAGRGTQYF.

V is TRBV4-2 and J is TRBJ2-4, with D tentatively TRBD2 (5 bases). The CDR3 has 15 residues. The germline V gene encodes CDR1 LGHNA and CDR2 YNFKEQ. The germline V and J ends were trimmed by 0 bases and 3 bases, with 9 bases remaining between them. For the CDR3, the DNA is TGTGCCAGCAGCCAAGACCGGACTGTCAAAAACATTCAGTACTTC. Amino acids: CASSQDRTVKNIQYF.

The CDR3 coding sequence is TGTGCCAGCAGCGAAGTTACAGGGAACGGAAATTCACCCCTCCACTTT. Translation: CASSEVTGNGNSPLHF. This rearrangement joins TRBV5-5 to TRBJ1-6, with a weak D call TRBD1 (6 bases). Germline assignment: CDR1 SGHKS and CDR2 YYEKEE (reference sequence). The V and J ends lost 4 bases and 7 bases respectively, with 18 bases between them. The CDR3 extends over 16 amino acids.

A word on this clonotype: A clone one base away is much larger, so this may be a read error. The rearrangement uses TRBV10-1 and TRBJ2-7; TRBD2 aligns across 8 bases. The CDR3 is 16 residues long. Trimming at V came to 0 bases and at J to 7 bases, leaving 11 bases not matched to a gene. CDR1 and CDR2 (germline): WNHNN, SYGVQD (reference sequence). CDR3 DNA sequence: TGCGCCAGCAGTGAGTCGCACCAGCGGGGGTTGGATGAGCAGTACTTC. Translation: CASSESHQRGLDEQYF.